The T cell receptor (beta chain) under discussion was sequenced for a study of blood T cell repertoires in COVID-19. Across the study: Whether acute or convalescent, the COVID-19 samples came from the United States, Italy and Spain. Nucleic acid was either cDNA or gDNA, and it came from T cells, B-cell-depleted T cells, or PBMCs.

As handled by the study authors: For nucleated cells, counts were estimated from reference gene primer amplification. Produced via immunoSEQ multiplex PCR; TCRdb's table is partial and in-frame only. The V and J calls and the clone size are those of that table, but D and trimming were determined from the DNA. Among about 98,000 clones listed, roughly 80% were seen once. Sequenced material: peripheral blood. The TCR comes from a man between 65 and 79 years old with active or convalescent COVID-19.

The CDR3 DNA sequence: TGTGCCACCTTCGACAGGCAACTCAACTATGGCTACACCTTC. This encodes CATFDRQLNYGYTF. The V and J genes are TRBV24-1 and TRBJ1-2; maybe TRBD1 (6 bases). CDR3 length: 14 amino acids. In germline, CDR1 is KGHDR, CDR2 SFDVKD. V gave up 9 bases and J gave up 2 bases, with 15 bases separating them.